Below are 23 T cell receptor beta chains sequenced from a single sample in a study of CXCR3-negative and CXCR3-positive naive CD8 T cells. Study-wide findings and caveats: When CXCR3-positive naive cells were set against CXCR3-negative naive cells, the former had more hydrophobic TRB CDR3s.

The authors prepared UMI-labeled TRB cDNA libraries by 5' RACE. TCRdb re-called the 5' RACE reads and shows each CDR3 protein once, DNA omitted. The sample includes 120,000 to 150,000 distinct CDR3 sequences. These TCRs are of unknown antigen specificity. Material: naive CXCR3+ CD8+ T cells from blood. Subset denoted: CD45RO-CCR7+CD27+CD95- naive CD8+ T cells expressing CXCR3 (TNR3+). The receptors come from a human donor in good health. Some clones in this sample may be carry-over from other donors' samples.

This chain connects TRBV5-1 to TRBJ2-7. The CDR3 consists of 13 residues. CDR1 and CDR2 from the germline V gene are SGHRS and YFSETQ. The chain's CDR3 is CASSFAESYEQYF.

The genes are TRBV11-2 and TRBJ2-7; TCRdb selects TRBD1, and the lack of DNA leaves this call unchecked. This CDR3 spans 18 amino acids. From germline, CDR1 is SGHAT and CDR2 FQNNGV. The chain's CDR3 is CASSLEGSRVRGGDEQYF.

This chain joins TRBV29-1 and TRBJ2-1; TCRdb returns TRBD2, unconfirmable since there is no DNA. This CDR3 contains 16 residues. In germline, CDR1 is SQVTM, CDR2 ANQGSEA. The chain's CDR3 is CSVAGLAGREYNEQFF.

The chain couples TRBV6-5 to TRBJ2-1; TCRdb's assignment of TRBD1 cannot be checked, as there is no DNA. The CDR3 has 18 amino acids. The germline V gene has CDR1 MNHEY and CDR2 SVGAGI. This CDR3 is CASSRQWDLGLLDNEQFF.

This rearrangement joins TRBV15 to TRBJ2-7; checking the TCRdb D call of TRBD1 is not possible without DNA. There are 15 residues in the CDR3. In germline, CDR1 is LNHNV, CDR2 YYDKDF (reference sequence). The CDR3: CATSRDLGGGNEQYF.

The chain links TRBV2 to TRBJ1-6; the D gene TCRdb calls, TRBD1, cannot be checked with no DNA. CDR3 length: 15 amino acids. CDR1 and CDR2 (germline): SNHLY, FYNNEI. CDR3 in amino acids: CASRAAGTVNSPLHF.

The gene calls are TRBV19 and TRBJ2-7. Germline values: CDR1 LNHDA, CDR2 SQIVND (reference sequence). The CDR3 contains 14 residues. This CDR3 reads CASSIFGLGYEQYF.

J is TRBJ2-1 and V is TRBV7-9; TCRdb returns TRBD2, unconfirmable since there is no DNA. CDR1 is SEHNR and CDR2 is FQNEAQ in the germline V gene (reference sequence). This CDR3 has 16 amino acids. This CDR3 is CASSALGGPLKRQQFF.

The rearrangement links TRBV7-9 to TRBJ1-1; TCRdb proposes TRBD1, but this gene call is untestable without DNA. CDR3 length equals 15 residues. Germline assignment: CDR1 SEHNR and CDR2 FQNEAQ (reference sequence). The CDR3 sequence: CASSPWTGGDTEAFF.

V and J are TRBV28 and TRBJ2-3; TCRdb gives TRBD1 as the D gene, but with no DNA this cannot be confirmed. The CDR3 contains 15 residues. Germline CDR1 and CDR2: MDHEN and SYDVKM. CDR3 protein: CASSFSPGSTDTQYF.

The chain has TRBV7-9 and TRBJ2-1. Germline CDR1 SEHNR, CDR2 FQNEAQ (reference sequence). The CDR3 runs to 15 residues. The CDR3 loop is CASSLEDLPVNEQFF.

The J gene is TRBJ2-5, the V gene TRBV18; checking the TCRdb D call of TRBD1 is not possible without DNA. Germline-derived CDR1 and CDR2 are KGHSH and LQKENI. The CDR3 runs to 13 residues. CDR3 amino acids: CASSPTGEATQYF.

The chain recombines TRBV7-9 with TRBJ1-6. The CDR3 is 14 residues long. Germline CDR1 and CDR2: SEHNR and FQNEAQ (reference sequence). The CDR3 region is CASSPEAANSPLHF.

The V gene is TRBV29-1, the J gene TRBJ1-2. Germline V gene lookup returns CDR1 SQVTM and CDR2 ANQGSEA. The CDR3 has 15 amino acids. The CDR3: CSVEGPFADNYGYTF.

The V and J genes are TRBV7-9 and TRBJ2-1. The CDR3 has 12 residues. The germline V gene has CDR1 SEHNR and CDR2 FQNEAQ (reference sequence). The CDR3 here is CASSSIGNEQFF.

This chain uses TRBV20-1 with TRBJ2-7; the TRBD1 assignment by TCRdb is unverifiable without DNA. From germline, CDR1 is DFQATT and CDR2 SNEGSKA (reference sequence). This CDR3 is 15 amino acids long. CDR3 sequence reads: CSANPPWRRNYEQYF.

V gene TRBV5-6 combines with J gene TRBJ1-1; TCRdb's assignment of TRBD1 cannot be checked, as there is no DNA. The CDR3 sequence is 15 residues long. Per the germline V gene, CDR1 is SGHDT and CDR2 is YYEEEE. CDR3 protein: CASSFRTAMNTEAFF.

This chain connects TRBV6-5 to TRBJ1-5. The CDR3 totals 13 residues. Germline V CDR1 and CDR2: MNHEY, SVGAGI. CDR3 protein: CASSLNSNQPQHF.

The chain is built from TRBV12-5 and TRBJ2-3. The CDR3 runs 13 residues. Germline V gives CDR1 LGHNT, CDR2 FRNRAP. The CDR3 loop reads CASGLVGDDTQYF.

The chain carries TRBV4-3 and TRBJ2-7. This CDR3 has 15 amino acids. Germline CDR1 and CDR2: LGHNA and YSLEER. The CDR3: CASSQSTGSSYEQYF.

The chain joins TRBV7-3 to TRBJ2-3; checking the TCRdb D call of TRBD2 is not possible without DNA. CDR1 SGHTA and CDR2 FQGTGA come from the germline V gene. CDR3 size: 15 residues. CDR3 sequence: CASSLVARAADTQYF.

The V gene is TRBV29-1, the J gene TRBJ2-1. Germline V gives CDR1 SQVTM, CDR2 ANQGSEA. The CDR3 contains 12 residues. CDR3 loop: CSVASQVNEQFF.

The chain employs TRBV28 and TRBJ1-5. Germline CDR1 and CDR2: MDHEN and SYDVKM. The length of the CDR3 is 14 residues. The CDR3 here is CASSSRHSNQPQHF.